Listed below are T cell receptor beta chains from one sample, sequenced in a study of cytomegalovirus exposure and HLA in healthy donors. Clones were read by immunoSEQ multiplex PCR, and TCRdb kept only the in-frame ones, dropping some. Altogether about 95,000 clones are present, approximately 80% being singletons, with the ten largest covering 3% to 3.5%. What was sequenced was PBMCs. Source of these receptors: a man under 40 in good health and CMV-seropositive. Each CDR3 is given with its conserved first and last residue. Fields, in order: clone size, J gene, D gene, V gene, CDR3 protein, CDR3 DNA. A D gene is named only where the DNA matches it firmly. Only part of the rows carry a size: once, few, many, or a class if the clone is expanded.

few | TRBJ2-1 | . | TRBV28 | CASSTPRRGNTREQFF | TGTGCCAGCAGCACCCCACGTCGCGGCAATACAAGAGAGCAGTTCTTC
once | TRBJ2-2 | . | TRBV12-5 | CASGLAAEGGELFF | TGTGCTAGTGGTTTGGCCGCGGAAGGAGGGGAGCTGTTTTTT
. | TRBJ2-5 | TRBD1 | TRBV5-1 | CASSQQAGTGGSETQYF | TGCGCCAGCAGCCAACAGGCCGGGACAGGGGGATCAGAGACCCAGTACTTC
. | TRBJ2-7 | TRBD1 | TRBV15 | CATSRGQGREQYF | TGTGCCACCAGTAGGGGACAGGGACGCGAGCAGTACTTC
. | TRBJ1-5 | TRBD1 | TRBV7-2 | CASSKGQGVQGQPQHF | TGTGCCAGCAGCAAGGGACAGGGGGTTCAGGGACAGCCCCAGCATTTT
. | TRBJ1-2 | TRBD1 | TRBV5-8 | CASSLPRQGIGGYTF | TGTGCCAGCAGCTTGCCTCGACAGGGCATAGGGGGCTACACCTTC
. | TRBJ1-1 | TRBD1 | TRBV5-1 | CASSRGGQGRSNTEAFF | TGCGCCAGCAGCCGCGGCGGACAGGGGCGTTCGAACACTGAAGCTTTCTTT
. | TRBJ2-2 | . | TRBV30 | CAWSGPGELFF | TGTGCCTGGTCGGGTCCCGGGGAGCTGTTTTTT
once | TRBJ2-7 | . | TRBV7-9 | CASSSGAGAATYEQYF | TGTGCCAGCAGCTCAGGGGCGGGAGCTGCCACCTACGAGCAGTACTTC
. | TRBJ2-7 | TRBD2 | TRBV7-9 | CASSLGLAAPYEQYF | TGTGCCAGCAGCTTAGGCCTAGCGGCTCCCTACGAGCAGTACTTC
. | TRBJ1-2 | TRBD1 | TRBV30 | CAWSDGGGDYGYTF | TGTGCCTGGAGTGACGGAGGGGGCGACTATGGCTACACCTTC
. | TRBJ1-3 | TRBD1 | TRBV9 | CASSVAAGTGNTIYF | TGTGCCAGCAGCGTTGCAGCCGGGACAGGTAACACCATATATTTT
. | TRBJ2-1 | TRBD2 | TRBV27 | CASSTKREAYNEQFF | TGTGCCAGCAGCACGAAGCGGGAGGCCTACAATGAGCAGTTCTTC
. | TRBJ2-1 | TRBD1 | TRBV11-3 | CASQGQGYNEQFF | TGTGCCAGCCAGGGACAGGGTTACAATGAGCAGTTCTTC
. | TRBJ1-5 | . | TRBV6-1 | CASAAGPNQPQHF | TGTGCCAGCGCTGCAGGGCCCAATCAGCCCCAGCATTTT
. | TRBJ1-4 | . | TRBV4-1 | CASSQQGIEKLFF | TGCGCCAGCAGCCAACAGGGGATAGAAAAACTGTTTTTT
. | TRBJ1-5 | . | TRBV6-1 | CASRRDSNQPQHF | TGTGCCAGCAGGCGGGACAGCAATCAGCCCCAGCATTTT
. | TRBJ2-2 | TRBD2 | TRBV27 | CASSRLAGGPGELFF | TGTGCCAGCAGCCGACTAGCGGGAGGGCCAGGGGAGCTGTTTTTT
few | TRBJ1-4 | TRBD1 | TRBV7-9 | CASSLVTGGSNEKLFF | TGTGCCAGCAGCTTAGTGACAGGGGGCTCTAATGAAAAACTGTTTTTT
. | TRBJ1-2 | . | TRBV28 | CASSPLGGEHYGYTF | TGTGCCAGCAGTCCCCTCGGAGGGGAGCACTATGGCTACACCTTC
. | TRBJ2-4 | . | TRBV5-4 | CASSLGGGGGRNIQYF | TGTGCCAGCAGCCTGGGGGGCGGGGGAGGGAGAAACATTCAGTACTTC
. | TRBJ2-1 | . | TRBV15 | CATSRGQVPNEQFF | TGTGCCACCAGCAGAGGACAGGTCCCCAATGAGCAGTTCTTC
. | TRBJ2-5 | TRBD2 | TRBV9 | CASSVALASGTQETQYF | TGTGCCAGCAGCGTAGCTTTGGCTAGCGGGACTCAAGAGACCCAGTACTTC
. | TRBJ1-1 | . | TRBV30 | CAWHSANTEAFF | TGTGCCTGGCACTCCGCGAACACTGAAGCTTTCTTT
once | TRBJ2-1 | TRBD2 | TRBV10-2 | CASSEGLAGVDEQFF | TGCGCCAGCAGTGAGGGACTAGCGGGAGTTGATGAGCAGTTCTTC
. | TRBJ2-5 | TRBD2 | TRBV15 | CATSKAGVETQYF | TGTGCCACCAGCAAGGCGGGGGTGGAGACCCAGTACTTC
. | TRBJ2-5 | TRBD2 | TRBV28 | CASSLWREGGETQYF | TGTGCCAGCAGTTTATGGCGGGAGGGAGGAGAGACCCAGTACTTC
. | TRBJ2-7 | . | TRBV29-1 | CSVGGGLSTYEQYF | TGCAGCGTTGGGGGGGGGCTTTCAACCTACGAGCAGTACTTC
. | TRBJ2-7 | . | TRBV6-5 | CASTAPGGSFEQYF | TGTGCCAGCACCGCGCCGGGCGGGTCTTTTGAGCAGTACTTC
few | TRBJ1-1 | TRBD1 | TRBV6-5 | CASSYTGGYTEAFF | TGTGCCAGCAGTTACACAGGGGGCTACACTGAAGCTTTCTTT
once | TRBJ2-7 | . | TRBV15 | CATSREGKGIYEQYF | TGTGCCACCAGCAGAGAGGGAAAGGGGATCTACGAGCAGTACTTC
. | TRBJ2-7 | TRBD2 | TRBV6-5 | CASSSGRLDEQYF | TGTGCCAGCTCGAGCGGGAGGCTTGACGAGCAGTACTTC
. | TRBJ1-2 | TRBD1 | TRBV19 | CASSSDRGGGYTF | TGTGCCAGTAGTTCGGACAGGGGGGGTGGCTACACCTTC
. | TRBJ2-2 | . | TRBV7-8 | CASSRGSSNTGELFF | TGTGCCAGCAGCAGGGGATCCTCGAACACCGGGGAGCTGTTTTTT
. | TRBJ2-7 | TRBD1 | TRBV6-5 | CASSYHGQGRREQYF | TGTGCCAGCAGTTACCATGGACAGGGGAGGCGAGAGCAGTACTTC
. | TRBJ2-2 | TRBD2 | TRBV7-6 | CASSFSGATGELFF | TGTGCCAGCAGCTTTAGCGGGGCCACCGGGGAGCTGTTTTTT
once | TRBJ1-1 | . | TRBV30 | CAWGRGGDTEAFF | TGTGCCTGGGGCCGAGGAGGAGACACTGAAGCTTTCTTT
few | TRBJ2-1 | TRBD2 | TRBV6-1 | CASSAGGTGGNEQFF | TGTGCCAGCAGTGCGGGGGGGACCGGCGGCAATGAGCAGTTCTTC
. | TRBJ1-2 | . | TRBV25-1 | CASRQGENYGYTF | TGTGCCAGCCGTCAGGGCGAAAACTATGGCTACACCTTC
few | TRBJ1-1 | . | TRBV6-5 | CASSSRRGNTEAFF | TGTGCCAGCAGCTCCAGGCGGGGGAACACTGAAGCTTTCTTT
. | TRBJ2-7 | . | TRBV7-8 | CASSLAVSVYEQYF | TGCGCCAGCAGCTTAGCGGTGTCGGTCTACGAGCAGTACTTC
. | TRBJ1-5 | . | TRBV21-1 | CASSKDNSHSNQPQHF | TGTGCCAGCAGCAAAGATAACAGCCATAGCAATCAGCCCCAGCATTTT
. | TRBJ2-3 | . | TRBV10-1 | CASSESTATDTQYF | TGCGCCAGCAGTGAGTCGACAGCCACAGATACGCAGTATTTT
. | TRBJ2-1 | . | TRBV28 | CASKRAVEQFF | TGTGCCAGCAAAAGAGCGGTTGAGCAGTTCTTC